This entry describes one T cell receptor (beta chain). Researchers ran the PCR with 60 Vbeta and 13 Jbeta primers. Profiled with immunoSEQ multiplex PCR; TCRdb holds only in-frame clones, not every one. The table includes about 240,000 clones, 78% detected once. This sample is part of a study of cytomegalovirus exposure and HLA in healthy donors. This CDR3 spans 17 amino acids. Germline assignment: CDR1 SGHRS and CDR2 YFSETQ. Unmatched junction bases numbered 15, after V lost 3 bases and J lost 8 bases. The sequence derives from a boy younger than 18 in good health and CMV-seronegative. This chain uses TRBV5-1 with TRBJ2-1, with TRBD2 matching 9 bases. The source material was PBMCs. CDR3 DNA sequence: TGCGCCAGCAGCTCTTCTAGCGGGATGAGGGGGTTGCATGAGCAGTTCTTC. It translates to CASSSSSGMRGLHEQFF.